The 26 T cell receptor beta chains listed next were all sequenced from one sample in a study of patients and donors after allogeneic stem cell transplantation (dated by TCRdb to the early 2020s). To prepare the library, RT-PCR was applied. The instrument was a NextSeq 550. Through fastp at Q25 and MiXCR, TCRdb rebuilt clones from the public reads, retaining in-frame beta chains. Entries are consolidated by CDR3 protein sequence, retaining the most common genes and DNA. The sample table holds roughly 960,000 distinct CDR3 sequences, of which about 20% were seen once. The ten largest account for around 6% of the sample. The sequenced sample consisted of blood, either unsorted or a sorted T cell fraction (not recorded which). These TCRs come from a human donor who was either an allogeneic HSCT recipient or a stem cell or donor lymphocyte infusion donor (not recorded which). It is not recorded whose cells these are; they may come from a transplant donor.

The V and J genes are TRBV7-3 and TRBJ2-2, with 9 nucleotides matching TRBD2. CDR1 and CDR2 (germline): SGHTA, FQGTGA. The CDR3 sequence is 17 residues long. Trimming removed 6 bases from V and 3 bases from J; junction bases left unmatched: 11. The CDR3 DNA follows: TGTGCCAGCAGGGTTACTGGGCTAGCGGGATACACCGGGGAGCTGTTTTTT. Its translation is CASRVTGLAGYTGELFF.

This clonotype was picked up many times. This chain joins TRBV12-3 or TRBV12-4 and TRBJ2-1; 7 bases agree with TRBD2. Losses at the gene ends were 6 bases for V and 4 bases for J; bases not matched to a gene: 9. There are 15 residues in the CDR3. CDR3 sequence reads: CASRFTSAGYNEQFF. Written as DNA, the CDR3 is TGTGCCAGCAGGTTCACTAGCGCGGGTTACAATGAGCAGTTCTTC.

The V call is TRBV30, the J call TRBJ2-5; unclear D gene. The CDR3 runs to 11 residues. Trimming pared 5 bases from V and 2 bases from J, leaving 6 bases between. Germline CDR1 GTSNPN, CDR2 SVGIG (reference sequence). The CDR3 sequence: CAWAVQETQYF. For the CDR3, the DNA is TGTGCCTGGGCGGTTCAAGAGACCCAGTACTTC.

This chain connects TRBV6-2 or TRBV6-3 to TRBJ1-2; D not resolved. Germline-derived CDR1 and CDR2 are MNHEY and SVGEGT. The CDR3 spans 14 residues. Deletions cut 5 bases from V and 1 base from J, with 11 bases between. This CDR3 reads CASSLRTDNYGYTF. CDR3 nucleotides: TGTGCCAGCAGTCTCAGGACCGATAACTATGGCTACACCTTC.

In this sample, this clonotype turned up a few times. J is TRBJ2-5 and V is TRBV11-3; possibly TRBD2 for D (5 bases). The germline V gene encodes CDR1 SGHNT and CDR2 YENEEA. The V end lost 8 bases, the J end lost 5 bases, and 12 bases lay between the germline ends. The CDR3 loop spans 12 amino acids. The CDR3 here is CASQFRGETQYF. Here the CDR3 DNA reads TGTGCCAGCCAATTCCGAGGGGAGACCCAGTACTTC.

CDR3 sequence (DNA): TGTGCCAGCAGCCGAACAGAGACCGATTCACCCCTCCACTTT. Translated, it gives CASSRTETDSPLHF. The chain combines TRBV4-2 with TRBJ1-6; D uncertain. The V gene's germline CDR1 is LGHNA and CDR2 YNFKEQ. This CDR3 is built from 14 residues. Between the trimmed V and J ends, which lost 4 bases and 8 bases, there was a span of 12 bases.

V and J are TRBV4-3 and TRBJ1-6, with a tentative D call TRBD1 (6 bases). CDR3 length: 13 amino acids. CDR1 LGHNA and CDR2 YSLEER come from the germline V gene. The ends were cut back, 4 bases at V and 13 bases at J, with 14 bases in the middle. The CDR3 coding sequence is TGCGCCAGCAGCCGGGACCGGGGGCGGCCCCTCCACTTT. It codes for CASSRDRGRPLHF.

This sequence joins TRBV27 and TRBJ2-2; D is uncertain. V lost 6 bases and J lost 7, with 12 bases in between. The CDR3 length is 13 residues. Germline V gene lookup returns CDR1 MNHEY and CDR2 SMNVEV (reference sequence). Here the CDR3 DNA reads TGTGCCAGCAGCCGAAGTTACCACGGGGAGCTGTTTTTT. It yields the protein CASSRSYHGELFF.

The chain has TRBV27 and TRBJ2-1; TRBD2 matches 11 bases. The CDR3 sequence is 16 residues long. From germline, CDR1 is MNHEY and CDR2 SMNVEV (reference sequence). The junction had 14 bases not matched to a gene; V was cut back by 6 bases and J by 10 bases. CDR3 sequence: CASRRIAGGLSREQFF. DNA of the CDR3: TGTGCCAGCAGACGAATAGCGGGGGGGCTTTCGCGGGAGCAGTTCTTC.

The chain recombines TRBV6-6 with TRBJ2-5; a possible D gene is TRBD1 (5 bases). CDR3 length: 13 amino acids. CDR1 is MNHNY and CDR2 is SVGAGI in the germline V gene (reference sequence). Trimming left V 5 bases short and J 4 bases short, with 11 bases between. The DNA of the CDR3 is TGTGCCAGCAGTCCAGGGTTTTCAGAGACCCAGTACTTC. Amino acids: CASSPGFSETQYF.

This clonotype has only a few counts. The genes are TRBV7-9 and TRBJ2-1; tentatively, D is TRBD1 or TRBD2 (6 bases each). CDR1 SEHNR and CDR2 FQNEAQ come from the germline V gene (reference sequence). The CDR3 loop spans 15 amino acids. Trimming took 5 bases from V and 4 from J, leaving 15 bases between them. The CDR3 protein is CASSRRWRGYNEQFF. The CDR3 DNA is TGTGCCAGCAGCCGCCGGTGGAGGGGGTACAATGAGCAGTTCTTC.

The chain is built from TRBV15 and TRBJ2-3, with D possibly TRBD2 on 6 matching bases. This CDR3 is 12 amino acids long. Germline CDR1 reads LNHNV; CDR2 reads YYDKDF (reference sequence). Trimming removed 5 bases from V and 5 bases from J, with 8 bases in between. CDR3 DNA sequence: TGTGCCACCAGCCGCGGGGTAGATACGCAGTATTTT. Translating it yields CATSRGVDTQYF. Looking up the rest from reference TRBV15 and TRBJ2-3 gives the full variable domain: DAMVIQNPRYQVTQFGKPVTLSCSQTLNHNVMYWYQQKSSQAPKLLFHYYDKDFNNEADTPDNFQSRRPNTSFCFLDIRSPGLGDTAMYLCATSRGVDTQYFGPGTRLTVL.

The chain combines TRBV12-3 or TRBV12-4 with TRBJ1-1; 7 bases are shared with TRBD1. The V and J ends lost 1 base and 1 base, in that order; junction bases with no gene match: 12. This CDR3 has 18 residues. DNA for the CDR3: TGTGCCAGCAGTTTAGAAACAAGGGGGCAGAGGGGGAACACTGAAGCTTTCTTT. Translating gives CASSLETRGQRGNTEAFF.

This chain links TRBV7-2 with TRBJ2-1; 7 positions match TRBD2. This CDR3 has 12 amino acids. Per germline, CDR1 SGHTA and CDR2 FQGNSA. V dropped 6 bases and J dropped 13; count of bases not matched to a gene: 9. This CDR3 reads CASSPGLVGQFF. The CDR3 DNA reads TGTGCCAGCAGTCCCGGACTAGTAGGTCAGTTCTTC.

The rearrangement uses TRBV24-1 and TRBJ2-7; unclear D gene. This CDR3 spans 15 amino acids. With 3 bases removed from V and 2 bases from J, the gap between germline ends came to 13 bases. Germline V lookup: CDR1 KGHDR, CDR2 SFDVKD. As DNA, the CDR3 is TGTGCCACCAGTGATCCTACCGAATCACCCTACGAGCAGTACTTC. Protein product: CATSDPTESPYEQYF.

The V call is TRBV20-1, the J call TRBJ2-3; the D gene is possibly TRBD2 (5 bases). Germline CDR1 reads DFQATT; CDR2 reads SNEGSKA (reference sequence). V lost 6 bases and J 1 base, leaving 14 bases between the germline ends. The CDR3 runs to 14 residues. The CDR3, as DNA: TGCAGTGCGAGGGCCGGCCCCCGCACAGATACGCAGTATTTT. Protein product: CSARAGPRTDTQYF.

This clonotype occurred a few times. The chain uses TRBV12-3 or TRBV12-4 and TRBJ2-3; 9 bases align to TRBD2. V gave up 6 bases and J gave up 11 bases; unmatched junction bases: 9. The CDR3 length is 13 residues. The DNA for the CDR3 is TGTGCCAGCAGCCCCACTAGCGGGCTCGAGCAGTATTTT. Translating it yields CASSPTSGLEQYF.

The chain recombines TRBV5-1 with TRBJ1-1, with D possibly being TRBD1 (5 bases). The germline CDR1 and CDR2 sequences are SGHRS and YFSETQ. V lost 0 bases and J 3 bases, leaving 18 bases between the germline ends. CDR3 length: 17 amino acids. The CDR3 reads CASSLGGTATGDTEAFF. CDR3 DNA: TGCGCCAGCAGCTTGGGAGGGACTGCAACGGGGGACACTGAAGCTTTCTTT.

The chain is built from TRBV27 and TRBJ1-5; D unresolved. This CDR3 region has 14 residues. Germline-derived CDR1 and CDR2 are MNHEY and SMNVEV (reference sequence). V lost 2 bases to trimming and J lost 5 bases, with 10 bases between them. CDR3 protein: CASSLRPRHQPQHF. The CDR3 region has the DNA TGTGCCAGCAGTTTAAGACCGCGGCATCAGCCCCAGCATTTT.

The rearrangement uses TRBV3-1 and TRBJ2-7; TRBD2 agrees at 7 bases. V was clipped by 0 bases and J by 1 base; unmatched bases: 9. Germline CDR1 LGHDT, CDR2 YNNKEL (reference sequence). This CDR3 is built from 17 residues. CDR3 protein: CASSQDGPLAVSYEQYF. The DNA of the CDR3 is TGTGCCAGCAGCCAAGATGGTCCCCTAGCGGTATCCTACGAGCAGTACTTC.

The chain couples TRBV23-1 to TRBJ2-1; D unclear. TRBV23-1 is marked as an open reading frame, function uncertain. The V gene lost 1 base and the J gene lost 3 bases, with 19 bases spanning the gap. CDR3 length: 18 residues. CDR3 in amino acids: CASSQLNQEKPFYNEQFF. The CDR3 DNA reads TGCGCCAGCAGTCAATTAAACCAGGAGAAACCCTTCTACAATGAGCAGTTCTTC.

This clonotype was counted many times. This chain connects TRBV12-3 or TRBV12-4 to TRBJ2-1, with D perhaps TRBD1 (6 bases). The V and J ends lost 6 bases and 8 bases respectively, with 17 bases between them. The CDR3 is made up of 14 amino acids. The CDR3 region is CASSPGTILDEQFF. The DNA for the CDR3 is TGTGCCAGCAGCCCCGGGACAATACTGGATGAGCAGTTCTTC.

The chain uses TRBV20-1 and TRBJ2-1, with no clear D. CDR3 length: 13 amino acids. Germline-derived CDR1 and CDR2 are DFQATT and SNEGSKA (reference sequence). Deletions cut 5 bases from V and 0 bases from J, with 8 bases between. CDR3 residues: CSACLDSYNEQFF. As DNA, the CDR3 is TGCAGTGCTTGCCTAGACTCCTACAATGAGCAGTTCTTC.

V gene TRBV19 combines with J gene TRBJ2-7, with 10 bases aligning to TRBD1. V was pared by 8 bases and J by 1 base, with 5 bases of the junction left unmatched. CDR1 is LNHDA and CDR2 is SQIVND in the germline V gene (reference sequence). The CDR3 sequence is 14 residues long. CDR3: CASVGTGDSYEQYF. DNA for the CDR3: TGTGCCAGTGTCGGGACAGGGGATTCCTACGAGCAGTACTTC.

V usage is TRBV5-1 and J usage is TRBJ2-2; TRBD1 matches 8 bases. CDR1 is SGHRS and CDR2 is YFSETQ in the germline V gene. The CDR3 consists of 15 residues. Germline trimming cut 2 bases from V and 6 bases from J; bases unmatched to any gene: 6. CDR3: CASSLGLTGAGELFF. As DNA, the CDR3 is TGCGCCAGCAGCTTAGGCCTGACAGGGGCCGGGGAGCTGTTTTTT.

The chain is built from TRBV3-1 and TRBJ2-5; the match to TRBD1 covers 10 bases. The length of the CDR3 is 15 residues. From germline, CDR1 is LGHDT and CDR2 YNNKEL (reference sequence). The V and J ends lost 3 bases and 4 bases, in that order; junction bases with no gene match: 5. DNA of the CDR3: TGTGCCAGCAGCCAGGTAGACAGGGGGCCAGAGACCCAGTACTTC. This translates into CASSQVDRGPETQYF.